These 16 T cell receptor beta chains originate from one sample sequenced in a study of cytomegalovirus exposure and HLA in healthy donors (dated by TCRdb to about 2017). The library was built by means of the immunoSEQ multiplex PCR assay. For the multiplex PCR, a mixture combining 60 forward primers for TCR Vbeta segments and 13 reverse primers for TCR Jbeta segments was used. The table comes from immuneACCESS by way of TCRdb, which keeps in-frame sequences with V and J called. Part of the clones is missing from these tables; in studies checked, under half for an unresolved V gene and the rest for unknown reasons. For this sample the table gives 110,000 to 150,000 clones, of which approximately 70% were detected only once. About 2% of the sample rests with the top ten. Sequencing was done on a sample of PBMCs. All receptors derive from a woman aged 55-70 years in good health and CMV-seropositive.

The chain couples TRBV6-5 to TRBJ1-1; D is unclear. Germline CDR1 and CDR2: MNHEY and SVGAGI. The CDR3 consists of 13 residues. V was cut by 4 bases and J by 11 bases, with 17 bases left in between. The CDR3 coding sequence is TGTGCCAGCAGTTTCCAACCCGGGTCGGGGGCTTTCTTT. The encoded protein is CASSFQPGSGAFF.

The V gene is TRBV7-9, the J gene TRBJ2-2, with D possibly TRBD2 on 6 matching bases. This CDR3 region has 13 residues. Germline lookup yields CDR1 SEHNR and CDR2 FQNEAQ (reference sequence). V lost 6 bases and J lost 6, with 11 bases in between. CDR3 sequence: CASRRGPAGELFF. CDR3 DNA sequence: TGTGCCAGCAGGCGGGGCCCAGCCGGGGAGCTGTTTTTT.

V is TRBV6-1 and J is TRBJ1-4, with D tentatively TRBD1 (5 bases). Trimming took 2 bases from V and 8 from J, leaving 12 bases between them. Germline loops: CDR1 MNHNS, CDR2 SASEGT. CDR3 length equals 14 residues. The CDR3 loop is CASSERGAKEKLFF. CDR3 nucleotides: TGTGCCAGCAGTGAAAGGGGCGCGAAGGAAAAACTGTTTTTT.

This chain uses TRBV29-1 with TRBJ1-2; TRBD1 matches at 7 bases. Germline CDR1 SQVTM, CDR2 ANQGSEA. The CDR3 contains 11 residues. J lost 7 bases, V lost 4 bases, and 3 bases had no gene match. CDR3 nucleotides: TGCAGCGTTGGCCCAGGGGGTGGCTACACCTTC. It specifies CSVGPGGGYTF.

The rearrangement uses TRBV5-1 and TRBJ2-5, with a possible D match to TRBD1 (5 bases). In germline, CDR1 is SGHRS, CDR2 YFSETQ. The CDR3 is 13 residues long. V lost 0 bases and J lost 2, with 5 bases in between. CDR3 residues: CASSLGQQETQYF. The CDR3 nucleotides read TGCGCCAGCAGCTTGGGACAGCAAGAGACCCAGTACTTC.

For the CDR3, the DNA is TGTGCCAGCAGTCAAGGCAGGGAAGACTATGGCTACACCTTC. Its protein product is CASSQGREDYGYTF. The J gene is TRBJ1-2, the V gene TRBV6-6; a possible D gene is TRBD1 (5 bases). Trimming pared 5 bases from V and 3 bases from J, leaving 13 bases between. Germline loops: CDR1 MNHNY, CDR2 SVGAGI (reference sequence). The CDR3 runs 14 residues.

The V and J genes are TRBV10-2 and TRBJ2-7; 9 nucleotides match TRBD1. Germline CDR1 WSHSY, CDR2 SAAADI. The ends lost 6 bases at V and 2 bases at J; junction bases unmatched: 8. This CDR3 region has 15 residues. The CDR3 here is CASSDRDRATYEQYF. The CDR3 coding sequence is TGCGCCAGCAGCGACCGGGACAGGGCTACCTACGAGCAGTACTTC.

The chain couples TRBV6-1 to TRBJ2-7, with D maybe TRBD2 (6 bases). Trimming pared 6 bases from V and 5 bases from J, leaving 11 bases between. Germline assignment: CDR1 MNHNS and CDR2 SASEGT. The CDR3 covers 12 residues. Here the CDR3 reads CASRRESHEQYF. The DNA of the CDR3 is TGTGCCAGCAGACGGGAGTCGCACGAGCAGTACTTC.

This sequence joins TRBV7-8 and TRBJ2-5, with TRBD2 matching 9 bases. The ends lost 5 bases at V and 5 bases at J; junction bases unmatched: 18. The V gene's germline CDR1 is SGHVS and CDR2 FQNEAQ. The CDR3 length is 18 residues. Here the CDR3 reads CASSPRSSSSGSPETQYF. CDR3 bases: TGTGCCAGCAGCCCGCGGTCGAGTAGTAGCGGGAGTCCGGAGACCCAGTACTTC.

This clone has a handful of counts. This chain connects TRBV6-5 to TRBJ1-1; unclear D gene. The length of the CDR3 is 13 residues. Germline V gives CDR1 MNHEY, CDR2 SVGAGI. V lost 6 bases to trimming and J lost 4 bases, with 12 bases between them. The CDR3 region is CASSGRRGTEAFF. The DNA of the CDR3 is TGTGCCAGCAGCGGCCGGCGGGGCACTGAAGCTTTCTTT.

The chain carries TRBV23-1 and TRBJ2-4; no firm D call. TRBV23-1 is known as an ORF, though its function is uncertain. V gave up 3 bases and J gave up 0 bases, with 15 bases separating them. This CDR3 is 17 amino acids long. The CDR3 protein is CASSHPTVTVAKNIQYF. Written as DNA, the CDR3 is TGCGCCAGCAGTCACCCCACAGTGACGGTAGCCAAAAACATTCAGTACTTC.

The chain is built from TRBV27 and TRBJ2-1, with TRBD1 matching over 10 bases. This CDR3 region has 15 residues. The germline V gene encodes CDR1 MNHEY and CDR2 SMNVEV (reference sequence). The J segment lost 1 base and the V segment lost 6 bases, leaving 3 bases of the junction unmatched. The DNA of the CDR3 is TGTGCCAGCAGCGAGGGACAGGGGTCCTACAATGAGCAGTTCTTC. Translated: CASSEGQGSYNEQFF.

The chain uses TRBV28 and TRBJ2-4; TRBD1 matches at 7 bases. Germline-derived CDR1 and CDR2 are MDHEN and SYDVKM. The CDR3 is 13 residues long. Trimming cost V 4 bases and J 7 bases; bases outside gene matches: 4. The CDR3: CASSSTGLNIQYF. The CDR3 bases are TGTGCCAGCAGTTCGACAGGGTTGAACATTCAGTACTTC.

This clone has only a few counts. This rearrangement joins TRBV4-2 to TRBJ2-3; D might be TRBD2 (6 bases). V was shortened by 1 base and J by 0 bases, with 11 bases between the two germline ends. The CDR3 has 16 residues. Germline CDR1 LGHNA, CDR2 YNFKEQ. The CDR3 sequence is CASSQGNSGSTDTQYF. CDR3 DNA sequence: TGTGCCAGCAGCCAAGGTAATAGCGGTAGCACAGATACGCAGTATTTT.

The CDR3 spells CASSLAPGNYGYTF. In DNA form, the CDR3 reads TGCGCCAGCAGCTTGGCCCCAGGGAACTATGGCTACACCTTC. The chain links TRBV5-1 to TRBJ1-2, with a possible D match to TRBD1 (5 bases). CDR3 length: 14 amino acids. The V gene lost 0 bases and the J gene lost 2 bases, with 8 bases spanning the gap. Germline CDR1 SGHRS, CDR2 YFSETQ.

CDR3 amino acids: CASSLQMNTEAFF. The DNA of the CDR3 is TGCGCCAGCAGCCTTCAGATGAACACTGAAGCTTTCTTT. The V call is TRBV5-1, the J call TRBJ1-1, with no clear D. The CDR3 covers 13 residues. Trimming shortened V by 4 bases and J by 0 bases, and 7 bases separated the two germline ends. Looked up from germline, CDR1 is SGHRS and CDR2 is YFSETQ.